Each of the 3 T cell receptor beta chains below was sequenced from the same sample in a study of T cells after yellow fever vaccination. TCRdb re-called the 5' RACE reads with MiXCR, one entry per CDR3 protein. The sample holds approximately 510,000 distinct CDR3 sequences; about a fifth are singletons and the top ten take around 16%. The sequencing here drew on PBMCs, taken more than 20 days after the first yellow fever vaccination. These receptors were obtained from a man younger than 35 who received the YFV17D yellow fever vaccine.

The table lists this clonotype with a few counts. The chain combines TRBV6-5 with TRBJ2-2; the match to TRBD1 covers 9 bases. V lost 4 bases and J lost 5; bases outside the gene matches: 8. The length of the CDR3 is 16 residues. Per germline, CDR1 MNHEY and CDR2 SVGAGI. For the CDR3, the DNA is TGTGCCAGCAGTTCACAGGGGGCCCGCGGGACCGGGGAGCTGTTTTTT. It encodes CASSSQGARGTGELFF.

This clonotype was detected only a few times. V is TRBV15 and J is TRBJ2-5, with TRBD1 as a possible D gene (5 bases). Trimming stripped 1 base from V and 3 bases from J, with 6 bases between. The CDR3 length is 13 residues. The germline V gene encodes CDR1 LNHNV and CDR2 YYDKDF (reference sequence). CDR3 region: CATSRGQKETQYF. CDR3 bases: TGTGCCACCAGCAGAGGACAGAAAGAGACCCAGTACTTC.

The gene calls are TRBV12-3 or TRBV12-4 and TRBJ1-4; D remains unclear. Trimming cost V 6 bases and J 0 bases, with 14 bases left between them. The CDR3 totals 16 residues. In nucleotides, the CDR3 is TGTGCCAGCAGCCCACGACCGACTGCAACTAATGAAAAACTGTTTTTT. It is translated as CASSPRPTATNEKLFF.